This entry features one TCR beta chain sequence. Trimming removed 4 bases from V and 5 bases from J; junction bases left unmatched: 2. Germline assignment: CDR1 MGHRA and CDR2 YSYEKL. The CDR3 is made up of 12 amino acids. Study processing details: Amplification from reference gene primers served as the basis for estimated nucleated cell counts. Assay: immunoSEQ multiplex PCR; the TCRdb copy retains only in-frame clones and omits some. That table furnishes V, J and clone size, whereas the DNA furnished D and trimming. Of 250,000 to 350,000 clones listed, over 75% are singletons. Seattle enrolled patients during active infection and tracked them longitudinally. The data were taken from a study of blood T cell repertoires in COVID-19. At the level of the study: COVID-19 samples, acute and convalescent, were from the United States, Italy and Spain. In each case, the material was cDNA or gDNA derived from T cells, B-cell-depleted T cells, or PBMCs.

The chain joins TRBV4-1 to TRBJ2-7; 7 bases align to TRBD1. Sample: peripheral blood. The sequence was collected from a woman in her twenties or thirties with COVID-19, enrolled during active disease. Written as DNA, the CDR3 is TGCGCCAGCAGCCCGACAGGGAACGAGCAGTACTTC. This sequence encodes CASSPTGNEQYF.